The rows below give T cell receptor beta chains drawn from one sample of a study of CD8+CD57+ T cells in acquired aplastic anemia. TCRdb redid the calling of the reads with MiXCR, one entry per CDR3 protein. This sample carries around 500,000 distinct CDR3 sequences, under 40% of them seen once, and the ten largest clones take 0.82%. The sequenced sample was sorted CD4+, CD8+, or CD8+CD57+ T cells (not recorded which) from PBMCs. These TCRs come from a human donor with aplastic anemia. The CDR3 runs from the conserved cysteine through the conserved F or W. The D gene is left open where the match is weak. The size field is filled for only some rows; it gives once, few, many or a size class.

abundance: many; d_gene: TRBD1; j_gene: TRBJ1-6; v_gene: TRBV7-9; CDR3aa: CASSLSRGTGAPLHF; CDR3nt: TGTGCCAGCAGTTTATCAAGGGGGACAGGGGCACCCCTCCACTTT
abundance: -; d_gene: -; j_gene: TRBJ2-3; v_gene: TRBV2; CDR3aa: CVSRRQHRADTQYF; CDR3nt: TGTGTCAGCAGGCGACAGCATAGAGCAGATACGCAGTATTTT
abundance: few; d_gene: -; j_gene: TRBJ1-1; v_gene: TRBV5-1; CDR3aa: CASSLGHMTSTEAFF; CDR3nt: TGCGCCAGCAGCTTGGGACATATGACTAGCACTGAAGCTTTCTTT
abundance: -; d_gene: TRBD1; j_gene: TRBJ2-7; v_gene: TRBV7-8; CDR3aa: CASRQVVLGQGTYEQYF; CDR3nt: TGTGCCAGCAGGCAAGTGGTTCTGGGACAGGGGACCTACGAGCAGTACTTC
abundance: -; d_gene: TRBD1; j_gene: TRBJ1-1; v_gene: TRBV5-6; CDR3aa: CASSLPGGEDTEAFF; CDR3nt: TGTGCCAGCAGCTTGCCAGGGGGCGAGGACACTGAAGCTTTCTTT
abundance: many; d_gene: -; j_gene: TRBJ2-2; v_gene: TRBV25-1; CDR3aa: CASSSNLNTGELFF; CDR3nt: TGTGCCAGCAGTTCCAACCTAAACACCGGGGAGCTGTTTTTT
abundance: -; d_gene: -; j_gene: TRBJ2-7; v_gene: TRBV3-1; CDR3aa: CASSHGPGVEQYF; CDR3nt: TGTGCCAGCAGCCACGGGCCCGGAGTCGAGCAGTACTTC
abundance: few; d_gene: -; j_gene: TRBJ2-5; v_gene: TRBV7-2; CDR3aa: CASSDGGGLPQYF; CDR3nt: TGTGCCAGCAGCGACGGAGGCGGTCTTCCCCAGTACTTC
abundance: -; d_gene: -; j_gene: TRBJ1-3; v_gene: TRBV4-2; CDR3aa: CASSHEDSGNTIYF; CDR3nt: TGTGCCAGCAGCCATGAAGACTCTGGAAACACCATATATTTT
abundance: -; d_gene: -; j_gene: TRBJ2-1; v_gene: TRBV20-1; CDR3aa: CSAPHTRSPTRDNEQFF; CDR3nt: TGCAGTGCGCCTCATACACGCTCACCAACGAGGGACAATGAGCAGTTCTTC
abundance: few; d_gene: -; j_gene: TRBJ1-5; v_gene: TRBV12-3/TRBV12-4; CDR3aa: CASSPKGTTNQPQHF; CDR3nt: TGTGCCAGCAGTCCAAAAGGGACAACGAATCAGCCCCAGCATTTT
abundance: -; d_gene: -; j_gene: TRBJ2-5; v_gene: TRBV6-5; CDR3aa: CASSYQGGEKTQYF; CDR3nt: TGTGCCAGCAGTTATCAGGGGGGGGAAAAGACCCAGTACTTC
abundance: -; d_gene: -; j_gene: TRBJ1-5; v_gene: TRBV2; CDR3aa: CASSERGDYNQPQHF; CDR3nt: TGTGCCAGCAGTGAAAGGGGGGACTATAATCAGCCCCAGCATTTT
abundance: many; d_gene: -; j_gene: TRBJ1-4; v_gene: TRBV25-1; CDR3aa: CASSELSGNEKLFF; CDR3nt: TGTGCCAGCAGTGAGTTGTCAGGGAATGAAAAACTGTTTTTT
abundance: once; d_gene: -; j_gene: TRBJ1-2; v_gene: TRBV15; CDR3aa: CATSRDVDRDRAQHTF; CDR3nt: TGTGCCACTTCTAGGGATGTTGACAGAGACCGGGCCCAGCACACCTTC
abundance: few; d_gene: TRBD1; j_gene: TRBJ1-2; v_gene: TRBV30; CDR3aa: CAWGQEGYTF; CDR3nt: TGTGCCTGGGGACAGGAAGGCTACACCTTC
abundance: -; d_gene: -; j_gene: TRBJ2-1; v_gene: TRBV4-2; CDR3aa: CASSEYRARSYNEQFF; CDR3nt: TGTGCCAGCAGCGAATACAGGGCTCGCTCCTACAATGAGCAGTTCTTC
abundance: -; d_gene: TRBD2; j_gene: TRBJ2-7; v_gene: TRBV3-1; CDR3aa: CASSPTSGGLFPYEQYF; CDR3nt: TGTGCCAGCAGCCCGACTAGCGGGGGGCTCTTTCCCTACGAGCAGTACTTC
abundance: -; d_gene: -; j_gene: TRBJ2-3; v_gene: TRBV9; CDR3aa: CASTKGGGFGDYDTQYF; CDR3nt: TGTGCCAGCACCAAAGGGGGGGGCTTTGGTGACTATGATACGCAGTATTTT
abundance: few; d_gene: -; j_gene: TRBJ2-7; v_gene: TRBV7-2; CDR3aa: CASSTIGGYEQYF; CDR3nt: TGTGCCAGCAGCACCATTGGGGGGTACGAGCAGTACTTC
abundance: -; d_gene: TRBD1; j_gene: TRBJ2-5; v_gene: TRBV20-1; CDR3aa: CSAEQGARETQYF; CDR3nt: TGCAGTGCTGAACAGGGGGCCAGAGAGACCCAGTACTTC
abundance: -; d_gene: TRBD1; j_gene: TRBJ1-2; v_gene: TRBV2; CDR3aa: CAISLLGQNYGYTF; CDR3nt: TGTGCCATCAGCTTACTGGGACAGAACTATGGCTACACCTTC
abundance: many; d_gene: -; j_gene: TRBJ1-2; v_gene: TRBV9; CDR3aa: CASSAAGTLPNYGYTF; CDR3nt: TGTGCCAGCAGCGCCGCTGGGACGCTCCCTAACTATGGCTACACCTTC
abundance: many; d_gene: -; j_gene: TRBJ2-1; v_gene: TRBV24-1; CDR3aa: CATSALPGLKEQFF; CDR3nt: TGTGCCACCAGTGCCCTCCCCGGCTTAAAGGAGCAGTTCTTC
abundance: -; d_gene: -; j_gene: TRBJ1-2; v_gene: TRBV2; CDR3aa: CASSEASGSDGYTF; CDR3nt: TGTGCCAGCAGTGAAGCGTCAGGGTCCGATGGCTACACCTTC
abundance: -; d_gene: TRBD1; j_gene: TRBJ1-1; v_gene: TRBV20-1; CDR3aa: CSARDNRGSTEAFF; CDR3nt: TGCAGTGCTCGAGATAACAGGGGGAGCACTGAAGCTTTCTTT
abundance: -; d_gene: TRBD2; j_gene: TRBJ2-2; v_gene: TRBV10-3; CDR3aa: CASSAWTSGTAGELFF; CDR3nt: TGTGCCAGCAGTGCGTGGACTAGCGGGACTGCCGGGGAGCTGTTTTTT
abundance: -; d_gene: TRBD2; j_gene: TRBJ2-7; v_gene: TRBV12-3/TRBV12-4; CDR3aa: CASSPLAGGDLDEQYF; CDR3nt: TGTGCCAGCAGTCCCCTAGCGGGGGGCGACCTCGACGAGCAGTACTTC
abundance: many; d_gene: -; j_gene: TRBJ1-5; v_gene: TRBV19; CDR3aa: CASSIARGLGQPQHF; CDR3nt: TGTGCCAGTAGTATAGCTCGGGGGTTGGGTCAGCCCCAGCATTTT
abundance: -; d_gene: -; j_gene: TRBJ1-5; v_gene: TRBV7-2; CDR3aa: CASSSSGMADQPQHF; CDR3nt: TGTGCCAGCAGCTCCTCGGGTATGGCAGATCAGCCCCAGCATTTT
abundance: -; d_gene: -; j_gene: TRBJ2-5; v_gene: TRBV7-2; CDR3aa: CASSSGLLKTQYF; CDR3nt: TGTGCCAGCAGCTCGGGACTTCTAAAGACCCAGTACTTC
abundance: -; d_gene: -; j_gene: TRBJ2-5; v_gene: TRBV13; CDR3aa: CASSQGPIQETQYF; CDR3nt: TGCGCCAGCAGCCAGGGACCCATCCAAGAGACCCAGTACTTC
abundance: many; d_gene: TRBD1; j_gene: TRBJ1-2; v_gene: TRBV6-5; CDR3aa: CASSYSTGDYGYTF; CDR3nt: TGTGCCAGCAGTTACTCGACAGGGGACTATGGCTACACCTTC
abundance: many; d_gene: -; j_gene: TRBJ1-3; v_gene: TRBV15; CDR3aa: CATSAGTFGNTIYF; CDR3nt: TGTGCCACCAGCGCAGGGACTTTTGGAAACACCATATATTTT
abundance: many; d_gene: TRBD2; j_gene: TRBJ2-7; v_gene: TRBV25-1; CDR3aa: CASTPSGGSFYEQYF; CDR3nt: TGTGCCAGCACCCCTAGCGGGGGGTCTTTCTACGAGCAGTACTTC
abundance: -; d_gene: TRBD2; j_gene: TRBJ2-7; v_gene: TRBV5-5; CDR3aa: CASSLWRLAGGKEQYF; CDR3nt: TGTGCCAGCAGCTTGTGGCGACTAGCGGGAGGAAAGGAGCAGTACTTC
abundance: -; d_gene: -; j_gene: TRBJ1-1; v_gene: TRBV4-3; CDR3aa: CASSQDMTTEAFF; CDR3nt: TGCGCCAGCAGCCAAGACATGACCACTGAAGCTTTCTTT